This TCR beta chain was profiled in a study of blood T cells in healthy people across ages. Study outcomes and limitations: Roughly linearly, TCR beta diversity per million T cells fell as age increased. In these data, TCR beta diversity tracked strongly with naive T cell percentage. The lack of PBMC sorting stopped any conclusive naive versus antigen-experienced comparison.

PCR was performed a second time for about 7 to 11 cycles using a sample-barcoded 5' primer and a J-beta primer mix. Carrying 12 random nucleotides, a template-switch adaptor labeled each individual cDNA molecule. TCRdb independently ran MiXCR on the 5' RACE reads; one entry per CDR3 protein. The profile shows over 950,000 distinct CDR3 sequences, around two fifths of them singletons. This clonotype was counted a few times. Its target is not known. Per germline, CDR1 ENHRY and CDR2 SYGVKD. V was trimmed by 2 bases and J by 5 bases, leaving 12 bases between them. The CDR3 is made up of 14 amino acids. The chain joins TRBV10-3 to TRBJ1-2; D is perhaps TRBD1 (5 bases). The clonotype originates from a young man in good health. Sequenced input: blood. CDR3 region: CAISEPGGYYGYTF. In DNA form, the CDR3 reads TGTGCCATCAGTGAGCCGGGGGGGTATTATGGCTACACCTTC.